This T cell receptor beta chain was identified in a study of shared clonotypes between healthy human individuals. The germline gives CDR1 MDHEN, CDR2 SYDVKM. Trimming cost V 1 base and J 9 bases; bases outside gene matches: 3. CDR3 size: 14 residues. It was into CD45RA+ naive and CD45RA-negative memory subsets that the CD4+ cells were split. TCRdb's copy holds only in-frame clones and misses some; the assay was immunoSEQ multiplex PCR. The sample gives 2 million to 3 million clones, over 85% of which show up once; more than 0.35% is in the top ten. This sequence joins TRBV28 and TRBJ2-1, with 10 bases aligning to TRBD1. The receptor comes from a young man in good health. Some clones in this sample may be carry-over from other donors' samples. The sequenced sample was naive CD4+ T cells from PBMCs. Subset described: CD45RA+ positively selected. The CDR3: CASSLLGQGGEQFF. Written as DNA, the CDR3 is TGTGCCAGCAGTTTATTAGGACAGGGGGGTGAGCAGTTCTTC.